This T cell receptor (beta chain) is from a study of response to subunit inactivated influenza vaccine. Study conclusions and caveats: Authors suggested that a seasonal influenza vaccination recruits few new T cells each time.

This clonotype has more than one count but fewer than ten. As yet, its antigen is unknown. This CDR3 is built from 15 residues. V lost 2 bases and J lost 2, with 12 bases in between. From germline, CDR1 is PRHDT and CDR2 FYEKMQ (reference sequence). TCRdb independently ran MiXCR on the RT-PCR reads; one entry per CDR3 protein. The data show around 200,000 distinct CDR3 sequences, approximately 8.7% seen once. The rearrangement joins TRBV13 to TRBJ1-1, with D possibly being TRBD1 (5 bases). The TCR comes from a man aged 50-60 years who received an inactivated influenza vaccine. The sample in question was non-naive T cells sorted from PBMCs, obtained on the day of vaccination. Here the CDR3 reads CASSLRRGDNTEAFF. CDR3 nucleotide sequence: TGTGCCAGCAGCTTACGACGGGGCGATAACACTGAAGCTTTCTTT.